This is a list of T cell receptor beta chains from one sample in a study of technical replicates of blood from several donors. Measured with immunoSEQ multiplex PCR; TCRdb has only the in-frame clones, and not every one. The sample lists 70,000 to 95,000 clones; 95% were seen once. Sequenced sample: T cells isolated from PBMCs. The receptor set was obtained from a human donor in good health. Both conserved end residues are part of each CDR3. The D gene is left open where the match is weak. Some rows have no size entry. The others give once, few or many, or a class for an expanded clone.

d_call | j_call | v_call | clone_size | cdr3_aa | cdr3_nt
. | TRBJ1-4 | TRBV28 | . | CASSGRREKLFF | TGTGCCAGCAGTGGGCGGAGGGAAAAACTGTTTTTT
TRBD1 | TRBJ1-2 | TRBV4-2 | . | CASSPTVAGGTNYGYTF | TGTGCCAGCAGCCCTACTGTAGCAGGGGGCACTAACTATGGCTACACCTTC
. | TRBJ2-5 | TRBV29-1 | . | CSVDSVRGETQYF | TGCAGCGTTGATTCGGTGAGGGGGGAGACCCAGTACTTC
. | TRBJ2-5 | TRBV5-1 | few | CASSLTPGGRETQYF | TGCGCCAGCAGCTTAACCCCGGGGGGCCGGGAGACCCAGTACTTC
TRBD2 | TRBJ2-7 | TRBV28 | . | CASSPGTSYEQYF | TGTGCCAGCAGCCCCGGGACTAGCTACGAGCAGTACTTC
. | TRBJ2-2 | TRBV27 | . | CASSLFAGELFF | TGTGCCAGCAGTTTGTTCGCCGGGGAGCTGTTTTTT
TRBD1 | TRBJ1-4 | TRBV4-2 | . | CASSQGQGGNEKLFF | TGTGCCAGCAGCCAAGGACAGGGTGGGAATGAAAAACTGTTTTTT
TRBD2 | TRBJ2-5 | TRBV9 | few | CASSARTSGQETQYF | TGTGCCAGCAGCGCAAGGACTAGCGGCCAAGAGACCCAGTACTTC
. | TRBJ2-7 | TRBV27 | . | CASSTRRGTGGAEGLAGLSYEQYF | TGTGCCAGCAGTACACGTCGCGGGACAGGGGGCGCGGAGGGACTAGCGGGACTTTCCTACGAGCAGTACTTC
TRBD1 | TRBJ1-2 | TRBV6-6 | . | CASSPGQGGGYGYTF | TGTGCCAGCAGTCCCGGACAGGGCGGTGGGTATGGCTACACCTTC
TRBD2 | TRBJ2-1 | TRBV28 | . | CASSGLAGVNEQFF | TGTGCCAGCTCGGGGCTAGCGGGAGTCAATGAGCAGTTCTTC
TRBD1 | TRBJ2-3 | TRBV27 | . | CASSYRTGGTDTQYF | TGTGCCAGCAGTTACCGGACAGGGGGCACAGATACGCAGTATTTT
. | TRBJ2-2 | TRBV4-2 | . | CASSPVAGNTGELFF | TGTGCCAGCAGCCCGGTGGCAGGGAACACCGGGGAGCTGTTTTTT
TRBD1 | TRBJ2-7 | TRBV5-4 | once | CASSSRTGSYEQYF | TGTGCCAGTTCCTCCCGGACAGGGTCGTACGAGCAGTACTTC
. | TRBJ2-5 | TRBV5-1 | . | CASSRAGKYQETQYF | TGCGCCAGCAGCAGGGCGGGGAAGTACCAAGAGACCCAGTACTTC
TRBD1 | TRBJ1-2 | TRBV6-5 | . | CASSSIRTGVIYGYTF | TGTGCCAGCAGTTCGATACGGACAGGGGTTATATATGGCTACACCTTC
. | TRBJ1-4 | TRBV27 | . | CASSTGLTNEKLFF | TGTGCCAGCAGTACGGGACTCACTAATGAAAAACTGTTTTTT
. | TRBJ1-4 | TRBV30 | . | CAWRRPANEKLFF | TGTGCCTGGAGGAGGCCAGCTAATGAAAAACTGTTTTTT
TRBD2 | TRBJ2-3 | TRBV19 | . | CASTHRERGPTDTQYF | TGTGCCAGTACCCACCGGGAGCGGGGACCCACAGATACGCAGTATTTT
. | TRBJ1-2 | TRBV11-2 | . | CASSLEHRVNYGYTF | TGTGCCAGCAGCTTAGAGCACAGGGTGAACTATGGCTACACCTTC